The 27 T cell receptor beta chains below all came from one sample that was sequenced in a study of cytomegalovirus exposure and HLA in healthy donors. This table comes from immunoSEQ multiplex PCR, and its TCRdb copy is limited to in-frame clones, with some not included. The sample yields 150,000 to 200,000 clones, approximately 96% seen once. The material sequenced was PBMCs. The receptors derive from a woman between 18 and 30 years old in good health and CMV-seronegative.

A single count supports this clone. The genes are TRBV6-1 and TRBJ1-5; the D gene is possibly TRBD1 (5 bases). This CDR3 contains 16 residues. Germline CDR1 and CDR2: MNHNS and SASEGT. V lost 4 bases and J lost 2, with 15 bases in between. The CDR3 DNA follows: TGTGCCAGCAGTGGGGGTCGGGGGTCGGGCAATCAGCCCCAGCATTTT. This sequence encodes CASSGGRGSGNQPQHF.

This CDR3 is CASSYMTSGGATSYEQYF. For the CDR3, the DNA is TGTGCCAGCAGCTATATGACTAGCGGGGGGGCGACTTCCTACGAGCAGTACTTC. The chain uses TRBV4-2 and TRBJ2-7, with 14 bases aligning to TRBD2. Germline loops: CDR1 LGHNA, CDR2 YNFKEQ. CDR3 size: 18 residues. The V segment lost 5 bases and the J segment 1 base; nucleotides outside the gene matches: 10.

The chain recombines TRBV7-9 with TRBJ1-5; 7 bases are shared with TRBD1. CDR3 length equals 12 residues. Germline trimming cut 1 base from V and 15 bases from J; bases unmatched to any gene: 6. The germline gives CDR1 SEHNR, CDR2 FQNEAQ (reference sequence). CDR3 protein: CASSLDDRDLHF. CDR3 nucleotides: TGTGCCAGCAGCTTAGACGACAGGGACCTGCATTTT.

The chain has TRBV27 and TRBJ2-3; 7 bases match TRBD1. CDR3 length: 18 amino acids. Germline V lookup: CDR1 MNHEY, CDR2 SMNVEV (reference sequence). J lost 3 bases, V lost 2 bases, and 14 bases had no gene match. DNA for the CDR3: TGTGCCAGCAGTTTAAGTGGGATGACAGGGAGCGGAACAGATACGCAGTATTTT. Translated: CASSLSGMTGSGTDTQYF.

CDR3 sequence reads: CASSSAGVTTDTQYF. The CDR3 DNA reads TGTGCCAGCAGTTCCGCCGGGGTAACCACAGATACGCAGTATTTT. This chain uses TRBV6-6 with TRBJ2-3, with D possibly TRBD2 on 5 matching bases. Trimming took 4 bases from V and 2 from J, leaving 13 bases between them. CDR3 length equals 15 residues. Per germline, CDR1 MNHNY and CDR2 SVGAGI (reference sequence).

J is TRBJ1-1 and V is TRBV19; TRBD1 aligns across 7 bases. The CDR3 length is 14 residues. CDR1 LNHDA and CDR2 SQIVND come from the germline V gene (reference sequence). The V and J ends lost 5 bases and 1 base, in that order; junction bases with no gene match: 4. The CDR3 nucleotides read TGTGCCAGTAGTGGGGGACAGCCGAACACTGAAGCTTTCTTT. The encoded protein is CASSGGQPNTEAFF.

This clone showed up just once. J is TRBJ1-6 and V is TRBV6-5; a weak D match, TRBD1 (5 bases). Per the germline V gene, CDR1 is MNHEY and CDR2 is SVGAGI. This CDR3 is 16 amino acids long. V lost 2 bases and J lost 1, with 9 bases in between. The CDR3 sequence: CASSYGSGSYNSPLHF. In nucleotides, the CDR3 is TGTGCCAGCAGTTACGGCTCAGGGTCCTATAATTCACCCCTCCACTTT.

The V gene is TRBV6-5, the J gene TRBJ2-1, with TRBD2 matching over 9 bases. J gave up 5 bases and V 1 base, and 3 bases lay outside the gene matches. The germline V gene encodes CDR1 MNHEY and CDR2 SVGAGI. There are 15 residues in the CDR3. The CDR3 reads CASSYLRGGNNEQFF. The DNA for the CDR3 is TGTGCCAGCAGTTACTTGCGGGGGGGGAACAATGAGCAGTTCTTC.

This chain connects TRBV4-3 to TRBJ2-1, with D tentatively TRBD1 (8 bases). Trimming took 4 bases from V and 2 from J, leaving 15 bases between them. Germline CDR1 is LGHNA and CDR2 is YSLEER. This CDR3 spans 16 amino acids. The CDR3 DNA follows: TGCGCCAGCAGCCGGAGCGGGACAGGAGCCTACAATGAGCAGTTCTTC. Translating it yields CASSRSGTGAYNEQFF.

This chain joins TRBV30 and TRBJ1-1; D call uncertain. The CDR3 covers 14 residues. Trimming took 0 bases from V and 4 from J, leaving 12 bases between them. CDR1 and CDR2 from the germline V gene are GTSNPN and SVGIG (reference sequence). The CDR3 loop reads CAWSVPRMATEAFF. CDR3 DNA: TGTGCCTGGAGTGTACCGAGGATGGCCACTGAAGCTTTCTTT.

The chain links TRBV6-5 to TRBJ1-2, with no clear D. The CDR3 consists of 15 residues. V lost 6 bases and J lost 2, with 16 bases in between. Germline V lookup: CDR1 MNHEY, CDR2 SVGAGI. CDR3: CASRDYSRLNYGYTF. The CDR3 DNA follows: TGTGCCAGCAGAGATTACAGCCGACTAAACTATGGCTACACCTTC.

This chain joins TRBV2 and TRBJ2-7; D is perhaps TRBD1 (6 bases). The CDR3 extends over 14 amino acids. V lost 3 bases to trimming and J lost 2 bases, with 11 bases between them. Germline V gene data show CDR1 as SNHLY and CDR2 as FYNNEI. The CDR3 nucleotides are TGTGCCAGCAGTGACGGGGACACCGCCTACGAGCAGTACTTC. It encodes CASSDGDTAYEQYF.

This chain joins TRBV4-3 and TRBJ1-2, with 7 bases that match TRBD1. This CDR3 has 16 residues. Germline values: CDR1 LGHNA, CDR2 YSLEER. Trimming cost V 1 base and J 3 bases; bases outside gene matches: 8. The chain's CDR3 is CASSQARQGGYYGYTF. The CDR3 DNA is TGCGCCAGCAGCCAAGCCAGACAGGGAGGATACTATGGCTACACCTTC.

The rearrangement uses TRBV7-6 and TRBJ2-1, with TRBD2 matching over 7 bases. This CDR3 has 16 residues. Germline V gives CDR1 SGHVS, CDR2 FNYEAQ. The V gene end was trimmed by 5 bases and the J gene end by 4 bases; junction bases not matched to a gene: 11. The CDR3 sequence is CASSPKVVGGYNEQFF. The CDR3 DNA reads TGTGCCAGCAGCCCAAAGGTAGTGGGGGGGTACAATGAGCAGTTCTTC.

The J gene is TRBJ2-1, the V gene TRBV4-2; 8 bases map to TRBD2. The CDR3 runs to 18 residues. Germline assignment: CDR1 LGHNA and CDR2 YNFKEQ. V shed 1 base and J 0 bases; nucleotides not matched to a gene: 8. The CDR3 region is CASSQVPGGLSSYNEQFF. CDR3 bases: TGTGCCAGCAGCCAAGTTCCGGGGGGGCTTAGCTCCTACAATGAGCAGTTCTTC.

The chain has TRBV19 and TRBJ2-3; D gene unclear. This CDR3 comprises 15 residues. Germline V gene sequence: CDR1 LNHDA, CDR2 SQIVND (reference sequence). The ends were cut back, 0 bases at V and 6 bases at J, with 13 bases in the middle. DNA of the CDR3: TGTGCCAGTAGTATAGATCGCGCTATGTCGGATACGCAGTATTTT. This gives the protein CASSIDRAMSDTQYF.

V usage is TRBV30 and J usage is TRBJ1-2; D is uncertain. The V gene's germline CDR1 is GTSNPN and CDR2 SVGIG (reference sequence). The ends were cut back, 8 bases at V and 4 bases at J, with 11 bases in the middle. The CDR3 is 11 residues long. The CDR3 bases are TGTGCCAGCCCGGTCCTCTATGGCTACACCTTC. Encoded protein: CASPVLYGYTF.

The rearrangement joins TRBV6-5 to TRBJ2-5; no definite D call. This CDR3 region has 12 residues. Germline V gene lookup returns CDR1 MNHEY and CDR2 SVGAGI. V was cut by 6 bases and J by 5 bases, with 10 bases left in between. CDR3 nucleotides: TGTGCCAGCAGAGAATTACGGGAGACCCAGTACTTC. Protein product: CASRELRETQYF.

This sequence joins TRBV7-6 and TRBJ1-1; 7 bases are a match to TRBD1. Losses at the gene ends were 5 bases for V and 5 bases for J; bases not matched to a gene: 17. Per the germline V gene, CDR1 is SGHVS and CDR2 is FNYEAQ. This CDR3 contains 17 residues. The chain's CDR3 is CASSPFEGALLDTEAFF. The CDR3 DNA follows: TGTGCCAGCAGCCCCTTTGAGGGGGCATTGTTAGATACTGAAGCTTTCTTT. Full variable domain (rest looked up from reference TRBV7-6 and TRBJ1-1): GAGVSQSPRYKVTKRGQDVALRCDPISGHVSLYWYRQALGQGPEFLTYFNYEAQQDKSGLPNDRFSAERPEGSISTLTIQRTEQRDSAMYRCASSPFEGALLDTEAFFGQGTRLTVV.

The J gene is TRBJ1-1, the V gene TRBV29-1; 7 bases line up with TRBD1. Germline V gene data show CDR1 as SQVTM and CDR2 as ANQGSEA. After removal of 4 bases from V and 3 bases from J, the junction contained 5 bases not matched to a gene. The CDR3 covers 13 residues. The CDR3 reads CSVVQGTHTEAFF. For the CDR3, the DNA is TGCAGCGTTGTACAGGGGACCCACACTGAAGCTTTCTTT.

The V and J genes are TRBV6-5 and TRBJ2-3; 7 positions agree with TRBD1. The germline V gene has CDR1 MNHEY and CDR2 SVGAGI. V lost 6 bases to trimming and J lost 3 bases; unmatched junction nucleotides: 3. The CDR3 length is 13 residues. This CDR3 is CASSRQGTDTQYF. CDR3 in DNA: TGTGCCAGCAGCCGACAGGGTACAGATACGCAGTATTTT.

This clone appeared once. DNA for the CDR3: TGTGCCAGTAGTCCAGGGGGGAGCTCCTATAATTCACCCCTCCACTTT. Translation: CASSPGGSSYNSPLHF. The rearrangement uses TRBV19 and TRBJ1-6, with 7 bases that match TRBD1. CDR3 size: 16 residues. Germline values: CDR1 LNHDA, CDR2 SQIVND (reference sequence). V trimming: 5 bases; J trimming: 0 bases; junction bases outside the gene matches: 4.

This clone was observed a single time. The rearrangement uses TRBV10-3 and TRBJ2-5; D perhaps matches TRBD2 (5 bases). V was trimmed by 0 bases and J by 0 bases, leaving 8 bases between them. Germline values: CDR1 ENHRY, CDR2 SYGVKD. The CDR3 sequence is 15 residues long. CDR3 amino acids: CAISESAAYQETQYF. The CDR3, as DNA: TGTGCCATCAGTGAGTCAGCGGCGTACCAAGAGACCCAGTACTTC.

CDR3 DNA sequence: TGTGCCAGCAGTCCGAAGGATAAGGGGTTGGGCAATCAGCCCCAGCATTTT. Translating it yields CASSPKDKGLGNQPQHF. The genes are TRBV27 and TRBJ1-5; perhaps TRBD1 as D (5 bases). This CDR3 spans 17 amino acids. In germline, CDR1 is MNHEY, CDR2 SMNVEV (reference sequence). V lost 5 bases and J 2 bases, leaving 19 bases between the germline ends.

The chain carries TRBV11-2 and TRBJ2-5, with D perhaps matching TRBD1 (5 bases). The CDR3 sequence is 15 residues long. Germline lookup yields CDR1 SGHAT and CDR2 FQNNGV. V dropped 1 base and J dropped 1 base, with 10 bases sitting between them. The CDR3 DNA is TGTGCCAGCAGCTTAGCTCTGGGGCTCCAAGAGACCCAGTACTTC. Amino acids: CASSLALGLQETQYF.

This clone was seen only a few times. The chain recombines TRBV6-4 with TRBJ1-6; unclear D gene. From germline, CDR1 is MRHNA and CDR2 SNTAGT. V lost 0 bases, J lost 8 bases, and 20 bases lay in between. The CDR3 is made up of 18 amino acids. In DNA, the CDR3 is TGTGCCAGCAGTGACTCGACGGTCGGCCGGCAGGTCGATTCACCCCTCCACTTT. Residues: CASSDSTVGRQVDSPLHF.

The CDR3 spells CASSLVTSGGSNEQFF. The CDR3 region has the DNA TGTGCCAGCAGCTTAGTGACTAGCGGGGGCTCCAATGAGCAGTTCTTC. The chain employs TRBV7-9 and TRBJ2-1; 12 bases match TRBD2. The J segment lost 6 bases and the V segment lost 1 base, leaving 4 bases of the junction unmatched. There are 16 residues in the CDR3. Per germline, CDR1 SEHNR and CDR2 FQNEAQ (reference sequence).